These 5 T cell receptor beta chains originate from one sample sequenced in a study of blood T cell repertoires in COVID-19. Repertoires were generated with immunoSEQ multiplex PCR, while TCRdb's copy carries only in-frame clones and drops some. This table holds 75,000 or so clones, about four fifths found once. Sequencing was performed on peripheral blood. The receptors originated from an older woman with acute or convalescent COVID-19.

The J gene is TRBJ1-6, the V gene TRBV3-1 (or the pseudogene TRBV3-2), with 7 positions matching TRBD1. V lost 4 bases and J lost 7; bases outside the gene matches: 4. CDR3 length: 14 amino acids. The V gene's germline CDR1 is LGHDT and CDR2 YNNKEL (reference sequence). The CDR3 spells CASSLGQSNSPLHF. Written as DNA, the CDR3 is TGTGCCAGCAGCCTGGGACAGTCCAATTCACCCCTCCACTTT.

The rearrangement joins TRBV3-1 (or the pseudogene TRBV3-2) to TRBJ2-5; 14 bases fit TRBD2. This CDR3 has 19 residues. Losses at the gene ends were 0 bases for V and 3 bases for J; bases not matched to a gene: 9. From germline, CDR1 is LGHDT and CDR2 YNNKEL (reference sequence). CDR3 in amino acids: CASSQEGLLGLAGEETQYF. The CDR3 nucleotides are TGTGCCAGCAGCCAAGAGGGCCTCTTGGGACTAGCGGGAGAAGAGACCCAGTACTTC.

The CDR3 DNA is TGTGCCAGCAGCCAAGGGGCAGGGGGTAGCTATGGCTACACCTTC. It translates to CASSQGAGGSYGYTF. The rearrangement uses TRBV3-1 (or the pseudogene TRBV3-2) and TRBJ1-2; 7 positions match TRBD1. This CDR3 spans 15 amino acids. V lost 1 base to trimming and J lost 4 bases; unmatched junction nucleotides: 6. The germline CDR1 and CDR2 sequences are LGHDT and YNNKEL (reference sequence).

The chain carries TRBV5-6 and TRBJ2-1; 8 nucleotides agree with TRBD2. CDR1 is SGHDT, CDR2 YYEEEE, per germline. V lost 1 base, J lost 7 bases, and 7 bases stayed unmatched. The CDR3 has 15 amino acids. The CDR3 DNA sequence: TGTGCCAGCAGCTTGTCCTACGGGACTAGTAATGAGCAGTTCTTC. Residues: CASSLSYGTSNEQFF.

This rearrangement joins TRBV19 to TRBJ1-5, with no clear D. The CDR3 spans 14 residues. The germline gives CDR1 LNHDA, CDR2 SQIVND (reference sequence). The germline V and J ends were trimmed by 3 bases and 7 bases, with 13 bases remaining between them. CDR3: CASSIRHGEQPQHF. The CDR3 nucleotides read TGTGCCAGTAGTATCAGGCACGGGGAACAGCCCCAGCATTTT.